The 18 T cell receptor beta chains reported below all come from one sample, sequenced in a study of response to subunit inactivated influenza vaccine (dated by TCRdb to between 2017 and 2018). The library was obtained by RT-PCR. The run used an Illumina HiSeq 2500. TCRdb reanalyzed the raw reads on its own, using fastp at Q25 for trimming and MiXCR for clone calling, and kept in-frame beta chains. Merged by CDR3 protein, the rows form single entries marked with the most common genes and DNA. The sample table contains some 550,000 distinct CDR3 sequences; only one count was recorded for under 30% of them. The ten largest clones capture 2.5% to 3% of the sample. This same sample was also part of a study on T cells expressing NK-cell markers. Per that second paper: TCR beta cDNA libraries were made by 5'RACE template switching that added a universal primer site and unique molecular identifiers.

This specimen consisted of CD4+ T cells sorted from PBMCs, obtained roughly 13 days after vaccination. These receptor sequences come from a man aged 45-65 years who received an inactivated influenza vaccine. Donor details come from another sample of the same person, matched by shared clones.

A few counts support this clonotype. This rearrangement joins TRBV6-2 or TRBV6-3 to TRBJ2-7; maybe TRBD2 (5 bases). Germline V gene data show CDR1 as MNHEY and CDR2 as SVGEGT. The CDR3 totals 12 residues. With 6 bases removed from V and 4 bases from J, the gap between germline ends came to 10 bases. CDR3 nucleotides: TGTGCCAGCAGCTACGGGGAATACGAGCAGTACTTC. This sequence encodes CASSYGEYEQYF.

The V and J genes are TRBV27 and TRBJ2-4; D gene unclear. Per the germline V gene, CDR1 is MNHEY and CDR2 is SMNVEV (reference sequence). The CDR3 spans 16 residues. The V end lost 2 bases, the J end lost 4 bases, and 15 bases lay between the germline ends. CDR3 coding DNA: TGTGCCAGCAGTTTAACATTCTCGGAGAGAAAAAACATTCAGTACTTC. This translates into CASSLTFSERKNIQYF.

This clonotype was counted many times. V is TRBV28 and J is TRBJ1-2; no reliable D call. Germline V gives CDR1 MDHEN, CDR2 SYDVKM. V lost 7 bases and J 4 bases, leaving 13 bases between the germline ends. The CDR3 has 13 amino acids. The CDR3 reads CASTETDTYGYTF. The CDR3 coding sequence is TGTGCCAGCACCGAAACCGACACCTATGGCTACACCTTC.

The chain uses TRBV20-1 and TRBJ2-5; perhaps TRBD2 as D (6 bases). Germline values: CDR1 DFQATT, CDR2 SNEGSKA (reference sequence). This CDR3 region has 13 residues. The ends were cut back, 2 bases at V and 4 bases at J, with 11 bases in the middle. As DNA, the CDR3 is TGCAGTGCTAGACAGGGAGGTCCAGAGACCCAGTACTTC. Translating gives CSARQGGPETQYF.

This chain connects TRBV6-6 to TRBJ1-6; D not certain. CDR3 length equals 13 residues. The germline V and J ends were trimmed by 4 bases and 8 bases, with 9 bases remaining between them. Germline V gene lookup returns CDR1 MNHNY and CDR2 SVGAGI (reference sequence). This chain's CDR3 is CASSSREDSPLHF. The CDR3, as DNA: TGTGCCAGCAGTTCCCGAGAAGATTCACCCCTCCACTTT.

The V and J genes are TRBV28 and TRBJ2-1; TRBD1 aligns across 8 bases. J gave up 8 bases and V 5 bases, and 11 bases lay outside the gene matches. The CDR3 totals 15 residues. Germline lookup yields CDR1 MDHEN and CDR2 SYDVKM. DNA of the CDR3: TGTGCCAGCAGTACATGGACAGGGACGGGGGATGAGCAGTTCTTC. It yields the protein CASSTWTGTGDEQFF.

The CDR3 DNA reads TGTGCTAGTGGTTTAGGATTAAGACAGGCCGCGGATACGCAGTATTTT. Protein sequence: CASGLGLRQAADTQYF. The chain couples TRBV12-5 to TRBJ2-3, with D possibly TRBD1 on 6 matching bases. CDR3 length: 16 residues. Trimming shortened V by 3 bases and J by 6 bases, and 19 bases separated the two germline ends. Germline lookup yields CDR1 LGHNT and CDR2 FRNRAP.

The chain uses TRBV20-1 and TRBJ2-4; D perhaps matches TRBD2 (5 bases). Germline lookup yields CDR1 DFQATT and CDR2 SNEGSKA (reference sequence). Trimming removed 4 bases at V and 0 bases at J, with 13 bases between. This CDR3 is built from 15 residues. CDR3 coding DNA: TGCAGTGCTACCCCCGGGAATCAAGCCAAAAACATTCAGTACTTC. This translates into CSATPGNQAKNIQYF.

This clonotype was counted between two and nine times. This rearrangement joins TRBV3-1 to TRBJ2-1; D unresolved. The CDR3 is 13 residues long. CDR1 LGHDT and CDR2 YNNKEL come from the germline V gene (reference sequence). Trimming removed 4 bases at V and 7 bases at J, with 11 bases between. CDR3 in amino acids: CASSPTSGNEQFF. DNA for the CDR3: TGTGCCAGCAGCCCAACCTCCGGGAATGAGCAGTTCTTC.

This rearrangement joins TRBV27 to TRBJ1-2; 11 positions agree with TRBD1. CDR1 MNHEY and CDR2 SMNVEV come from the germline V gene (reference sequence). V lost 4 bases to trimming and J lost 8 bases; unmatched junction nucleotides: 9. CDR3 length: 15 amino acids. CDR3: CASSSTDRGLGGYTF. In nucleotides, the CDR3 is TGTGCCAGCAGTTCCACGGACAGGGGGCTTGGGGGCTACACCTTC.

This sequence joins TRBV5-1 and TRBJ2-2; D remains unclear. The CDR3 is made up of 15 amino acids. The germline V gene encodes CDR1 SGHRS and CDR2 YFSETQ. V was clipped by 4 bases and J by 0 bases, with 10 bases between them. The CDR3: CASSQMTPNTGELFF. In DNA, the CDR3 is TGCGCCAGCAGCCAAATGACACCGAACACCGGGGAGCTGTTTTTT.

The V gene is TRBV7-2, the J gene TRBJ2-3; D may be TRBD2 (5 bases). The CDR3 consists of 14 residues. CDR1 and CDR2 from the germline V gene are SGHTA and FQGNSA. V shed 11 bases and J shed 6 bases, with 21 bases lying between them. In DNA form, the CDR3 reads TGTGCCTCGCGGGTGGGCCAGCCGACGGATACGCAGTATTTT. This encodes CASRVGQPTDTQYF.

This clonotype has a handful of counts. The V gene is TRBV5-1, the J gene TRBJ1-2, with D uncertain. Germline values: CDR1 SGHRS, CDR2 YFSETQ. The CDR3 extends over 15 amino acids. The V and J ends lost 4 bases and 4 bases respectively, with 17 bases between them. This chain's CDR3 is CASSPDVGVGYGYTF. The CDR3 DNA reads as TGCGCCAGCAGCCCGGACGTGGGAGTGGGCTATGGCTACACCTTC. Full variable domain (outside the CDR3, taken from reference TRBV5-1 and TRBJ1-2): KAGVTQTPRYLIKTRGQQVTLSCSPISGHRSVSWYQQTPGQGLQFLFEYFSETQRNKGNFPGRFSGRQFSNSRSEMNVSTLELGDSALYLCASSPDVGVGYGYTFGSGTRLTVV.

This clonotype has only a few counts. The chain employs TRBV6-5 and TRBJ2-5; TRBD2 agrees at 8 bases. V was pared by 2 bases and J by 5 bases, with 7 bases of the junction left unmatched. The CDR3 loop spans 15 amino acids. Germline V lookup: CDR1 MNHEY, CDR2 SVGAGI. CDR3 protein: CASSYGSGGDETQYF. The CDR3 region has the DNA TGTGCCAGCAGTTACGGCTCCGGGGGGGACGAGACCCAGTACTTC.

The CDR3 reads CASSLPDEQYF. In DNA, the CDR3 is TGTGCCAGCAGTCTCCCGGACGAGCAGTACTTC. The chain employs TRBV6-2 or TRBV6-3 and TRBJ2-7, with D uncertain. The CDR3 extends over 11 amino acids. Germline CDR1 reads MNHEY; CDR2 reads SVGEGT. Deletions cut 5 bases from V and 5 bases from J, with 7 bases between.

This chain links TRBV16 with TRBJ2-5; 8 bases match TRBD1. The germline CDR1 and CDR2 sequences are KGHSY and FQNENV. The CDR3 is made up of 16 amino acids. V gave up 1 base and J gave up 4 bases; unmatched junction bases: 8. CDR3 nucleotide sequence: TGTGCCAGCAGCCAATTCGACGCAGGGGGCCTAGAGACCCAGTACTTC. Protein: CASSQFDAGGLETQYF. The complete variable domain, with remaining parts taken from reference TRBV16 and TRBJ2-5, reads GEEVAQTPKHLVRGEGQKAKLYCAPIKGHSYVFWYQQVLKNEFKFLISFQNENVFDETGMPKERFSAKCLPNSPCSLEIQATKLEDSAVYFCASSQFDAGGLETQYFGPGTRLLVL.

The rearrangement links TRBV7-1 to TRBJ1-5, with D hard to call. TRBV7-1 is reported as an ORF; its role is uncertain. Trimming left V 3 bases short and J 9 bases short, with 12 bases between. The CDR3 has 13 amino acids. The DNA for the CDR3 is TGTGCCAGCAGCTCGCCAGCGGGTGGGCCCCAGCATTTT. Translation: CASSSPAGGPQHF.

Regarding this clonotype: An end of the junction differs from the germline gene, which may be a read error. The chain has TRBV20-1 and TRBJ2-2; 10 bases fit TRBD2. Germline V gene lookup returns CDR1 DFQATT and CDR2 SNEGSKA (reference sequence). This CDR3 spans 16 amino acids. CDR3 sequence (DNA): TGCAGTGGTAGAGATGCTAGCGGGAGAAACACCGGGGAGCTGTTTTTT. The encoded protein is CSGRDASGRNTGELFF.